This T cell receptor (beta chain) was found in a study of blood T cell repertoires in COVID-19. Overall study: The cDNA or gDNA used as material had been derived from T cells, B-cell-depleted T cells, or PBMCs.

The CDR3 sequence is 18 residues long. Germline CDR1 reads SGHVS; CDR2 reads FNYEAQ. V dropped 1 base and J dropped 0 bases, with 18 bases sitting between them. TCRdb's copy holds only in-frame clones and misses some; the assay was immunoSEQ multiplex PCR. This table holds some 42,000 clones, about nine tenths found once. The sample was peripheral blood. V gene TRBV7-6 combines with J gene TRBJ1-1, with no clear D. The sequence was obtained from a human donor in a cohort sampled during active COVID-19. DNA of the CDR3: TGTGCCAGCAGCTTAGGGGAGGGAATCCACGGAGTGAACACTGAAGCTTTCTTT. This gives the protein CASSLGEGIHGVNTEAFF. Full variable domain (missing parts from reference TRBV7-6 and TRBJ1-1): GAGVSQSPRYKVTKRGQDVALRCDPISGHVSLYWYRQALGQGPEFLTYFNYEAQQDKSGLPNDRFSAERPEGSISTLTIQRTEQRDSAMYRCASSLGEGIHGVNTEAFFGQGTRLTVV.